The 26 T cell receptor beta chains given below trace back to one sample, sequenced in a study of blood T cell repertoires in COVID-19. Only in-frame clones appear in the TCRdb table, and some are missing; sequencing was by immunoSEQ multiplex PCR. The sample has about 160,000 clones, 70% to 80% seen once; the top ten hold 7% to 10%. Source material: peripheral blood. The source is a woman aged 60-75 years with COVID-19, enrolled during active disease.

The genes are TRBV11-1 and TRBJ2-7, with D unresolved. CDR1 and CDR2 (germline): SGHAT, FQDESV (reference sequence). This CDR3 is 12 amino acids long. The V and J ends lost 4 bases and 3 bases respectively, with 7 bases between them. The CDR3 DNA sequence: TGTGCCAGCAGCTCCTATATCTACGAGCAGTACTTC. Translated: CASSSYIYEQYF.

The J gene is TRBJ2-1, the V gene TRBV7-2; 10 nucleotides align to TRBD2. Germline CDR1 is SGHTA and CDR2 is FQGNSA. This CDR3 region has 16 residues. Losses at the gene ends were 5 bases for V and 4 bases for J; bases not matched to a gene: 8. The chain's CDR3 is CASSPGTAGGYNEQFF. Here the CDR3 DNA reads TGTGCCAGCAGCCCAGGGACAGCGGGAGGGTACAATGAGCAGTTCTTC. Using reference TRBV7-2 and TRBJ2-1 for the parts outside the CDR3, the full variable domain is GAGVSQSPSNKVTEKGKDVELRCDPISGHTALYWYRQSLGQGLEFLIYFQGNSAPDKSGLPSDRFSAERTGGSVSTLTIQRTQQEDSAVYLCASSPGTAGGYNEQFFGPGTRLTVL.

The J gene is TRBJ2-2, the V gene TRBV9, with D hard to call. V lost 4 bases, J lost 2 bases, and 12 bases lay in between. The CDR3 length is 15 residues. Germline CDR1 and CDR2: SGDLS and YYNGEE. Here the CDR3 DNA reads TGTGCCAGCAGCTTACCAACATCTAACACCGGGGAGCTGTTTTTT. Translating it yields CASSLPTSNTGELFF. Based on the CDR3 plus reference TRBV9 and TRBJ2-2, the full variable domain is DSGVTQTPKHLITATGQRVTLRCSPRSGDLSVYWYQQSLDQGLQFLIQYYNGEERAKGNILERFSAQQFPDLHSELNLSSLELGDSALYFCASSLPTSNTGELFFGEGSRLTVL.

This rearrangement joins TRBV28 to TRBJ2-5; maybe TRBD2 (6 bases). The V and J ends lost 6 bases and 0 bases respectively, with 14 bases between them. This CDR3 is 15 amino acids long. The V gene's germline CDR1 is MDHEN and CDR2 SYDVKM. This CDR3 reads CASRSGLLYQETQYF. The CDR3 coding sequence is TGTGCCAGCAGGTCGGGACTCCTGTACCAAGAGACCCAGTACTTC. Variable domain in full (rest from reference TRBV28 and TRBJ2-5): DVKVTQSSRYLVKRTGEKVFLECVQDMDHENMFWYRQDPGLGLRLIYFSYDVKMKEKGDIPEGYSVSREKKERFSLILESASTNQTSMYLCASRSGLLYQETQYFGPGTRLLVL.

The V and J genes are TRBV5-6 and TRBJ2-3; D might be TRBD2 (6 bases). The germline V gene encodes CDR1 SGHDT and CDR2 YYEEEE. The CDR3 runs 13 residues. V lost 3 bases, J lost 10 bases, and 15 bases lay in between. CDR3 protein: CASSSLVAGSQYF. CDR3 nucleotide sequence: TGTGCCAGCAGCTCCTTGGTGGCGGGATCGCAGTATTTT.

V and J are TRBV5-6 and TRBJ2-7; possibly TRBD1 for D (6 bases). Germline V gene sequence: CDR1 SGHDT, CDR2 YYEEEE. This CDR3 has 13 residues. The germline V and J ends were trimmed by 4 bases and 6 bases, with 14 bases remaining between them. The CDR3 bases are TGTGCCAGCAGCCCAGGAAGGGGGAGCGAGCAGTACTTC. Translated: CASSPGRGSEQYF. The variable domain in full, completed from reference TRBV5-6 and TRBJ2-7, reads DAGVTQSPTHLIKTRGQQVTLRCSPKSGHDTVSWYQQALGQGPQFIFQYYEEEERQRGNFPDRFSGHQFPNYSSELNVNALLLGDSALYLCASSPGRGSEQYFGPGTRLTVT.

The chain is built from TRBV7-2 and TRBJ1-4; TRBD1 matches at 7 bases. The CDR3 spans 15 residues. V shed 4 bases and J 5 bases; nucleotides not matched to a gene: 7. Per the germline V gene, CDR1 is SGHTA and CDR2 is FQGNSA. The CDR3 here is CASSSQTGPNEKLFF. As DNA, the CDR3 is TGTGCCAGCAGCTCCCAGACAGGGCCCAATGAAAAACTGTTTTTT.

J is TRBJ2-1 and V is TRBV7-2; perhaps TRBD1 as D (6 bases). The CDR3 length is 15 residues. Trimming removed 3 bases from V and 1 base from J, with 10 bases in between. Germline loops: CDR1 SGHTA, CDR2 FQGNSA. The CDR3 sequence is CASSFRQESYNEQFF. Here the CDR3 DNA reads TGTGCCAGCAGCTTTAGACAGGAGTCCTACAATGAGCAGTTCTTC.

This chain joins TRBV5-4 and TRBJ2-3, with TRBD1 matching over 8 bases. After removal of 4 bases from V and 5 bases from J, the junction contained 3 bases not matched to a gene. The CDR3 runs 13 residues. Germline CDR1 is SGHNT and CDR2 is YYREEE (reference sequence). Here the CDR3 reads CASSPGGGDTQYF. The CDR3, as DNA: TGTGCCAGCAGCCCAGGGGGCGGAGATACGCAGTATTTT. Full variable domain (missing parts from reference TRBV5-4 and TRBJ2-3): ETGVTQSPTHLIKTRGQQVTLRCSSQSGHNTVSWYQQALGQGPQFIFQYYREEENGRGNFPPRFSGLQFPNYSSELNVNALELDDSALYLCASSPGGGDTQYFGPGTRLTVL.

This chain connects TRBV28 to TRBJ1-5, with TRBD1 matching 9 bases. Unmatched junction bases numbered 9, after V lost 6 bases and J lost 0 bases. There are 17 residues in the CDR3. Germline V gene sequence: CDR1 MDHEN, CDR2 SYDVKM. The CDR3 DNA sequence: TGTGCCAGCAGAGATCGGGACAGGGCTTATAGCAATCAGCCCCAGCATTTT. Translated, it gives CASRDRDRAYSNQPQHF.

This clone occurred a few times. At one of its ends the junction is not consistent with the germline gene, which may arise from a read error. The J gene is TRBJ1-4, the V gene TRBV4-2; maybe TRBD1 (6 bases). Per germline, CDR1 LGHNA and CDR2 YNFKEQ. This CDR3 is 13 amino acids long. This CDR3 is CASSPRLGAGVVF. The CDR3 region has the DNA TGTGCCAGCAGCCCCAGACTCGGCGCAGGGGTTGTTTTT.

The V and J genes are TRBV7-8 and TRBJ1-5; D is unclear. V was shortened by 5 bases and J by 7 bases, with 12 bases between the two germline ends. CDR1 SGHVS and CDR2 FQNEAQ come from the germline V gene. This CDR3 region has 13 residues. The CDR3 region has the DNA TGTGCCAGCAGCCCGGGAGGGTTACAGCCCCAGCATTTT. This gives the protein CASSPGGLQPQHF.

The chain combines TRBV6-2 or TRBV6-3 with TRBJ1-1, with 8 bases fitting TRBD1. The V gene's germline CDR1 is MNHEY and CDR2 SVGEGT. The CDR3 sequence is 18 residues long. Germline trimming cut 7 bases from V and 0 bases from J; bases unmatched to any gene: 16. CDR3 residues: CASNPSTGAALMNTEAFF. The DNA for the CDR3 is TGTGCCAGCAACCCATCGACAGGGGCCGCCCTTATGAACACTGAAGCTTTCTTT.

The chain uses TRBV6-5 and TRBJ1-2, with TRBD1 identical over 7 bases. The CDR3 is 12 residues long. V trimming: 6 bases; J trimming: 8 bases; junction bases outside the gene matches: 6. Per the germline V gene, CDR1 is MNHEY and CDR2 is SVGAGI. The CDR3 here is CASSRQGGGYTF. In DNA form, the CDR3 reads TGTGCCAGCAGCCGACAGGGCGGGGGCTACACCTTC.

V usage is TRBV7-2 and J usage is TRBJ2-1, with D uncertain. Germline V gives CDR1 SGHTA, CDR2 FQGNSA. The CDR3 sequence is 13 residues long. V gave up 4 bases and J gave up 4 bases, with 8 bases separating them. The CDR3 DNA reads TGTGCCAGCAGCTCCCCGGGTTACAATGAGCAGTTCTTC. This sequence encodes CASSSPGYNEQFF.

In DNA form, the CDR3 reads TGTGCCAGCAGCCAAGTGCAGGCCAGTAATTCACCCCTCCACTTT. Protein: CASSQVQASNSPLHF. V is TRBV3-1 (or the pseudogene TRBV3-2) and J is TRBJ1-6; no reliable D call. The CDR3 extends over 15 amino acids. The germline V gene encodes CDR1 LGHDT and CDR2 YNNKEL (reference sequence). Between the trimmed V and J ends, which lost 1 base and 6 bases, there was a span of 10 bases.

This clone was seen a few times. J is TRBJ1-5 and V is TRBV28; TRBD1 is a possible D gene (5 bases). The CDR3 extends over 14 amino acids. V was pared by 2 bases and J by 6 bases, with 11 bases between. Germline-derived CDR1 and CDR2 are MDHEN and SYDVKM. The CDR3 sequence is CASSLALQGQPQHF. Written as DNA, the CDR3 is TGTGCCAGCAGTTTAGCCCTGCAGGGTCAGCCCCAGCATTTT.

The chain employs TRBV27 and TRBJ2-3, with 15 nucleotides matching TRBD2. Germline V gives CDR1 MNHEY, CDR2 SMNVEV (reference sequence). The J segment lost 6 bases and the V segment lost 2 bases, leaving 0 bases of the junction unmatched. This CDR3 comprises 15 residues. The CDR3 DNA reads as TGTGCCAGCAGTTTAGGGACTAGCGGGGGGGATACGCAGTATTTT. Translation: CASSLGTSGGDTQYF.

This clone is a singleton in its sample. V gene TRBV4-1 combines with J gene TRBJ2-1; 10 nucleotides align to TRBD2. CDR1 MGHRA and CDR2 YSYEKL come from the germline V gene. This CDR3 region has 18 residues. V was pared by 1 base and J by 8 bases, with 14 bases of the junction left unmatched. CDR3 DNA sequence: TGCGCCAGCAGCCAAGGACAGGGGTTACTAGCGGGAAGGCATGAGCAGTTCTTC. It is translated as CASSQGQGLLAGRHEQFF.

The V gene is TRBV19, the J gene TRBJ1-4; a possible D gene is TRBD1 (6 bases). The CDR3 runs 15 residues. Trimming cost V 8 bases and J 7 bases, with 20 bases left between them. Germline V gives CDR1 LNHDA, CDR2 SQIVND (reference sequence). As DNA, the CDR3 is TGTGCCAGTGGAGGGGGGGATCGTGGGAGTGAAAAACTGTTTTTT. It codes for CASGGGDRGSEKLFF.

V usage is TRBV10-1 and J usage is TRBJ2-3; D gene ambiguous. The CDR3 spans 13 residues. Germline V gene data show CDR1 as WNHNN and CDR2 as SYGVQD (reference sequence). Trimming pared 4 bases from V and 2 bases from J, leaving 7 bases between. The CDR3 spells CASSGSSTDTQYF. The CDR3, as DNA: TGCGCCAGCAGTGGGTCCTCCACAGATACGCAGTATTTT.

V usage is TRBV5-5 and J usage is TRBJ1-5; D is unresolved. The CDR3 loop spans 14 amino acids. Germline CDR1 is SGHKS and CDR2 is YYEKEE (reference sequence). Trimming removed 4 bases from V and 3 bases from J, with 11 bases in between. The CDR3 spells CASSQAGFNQPQHF. CDR3 DNA sequence: TGTGCCAGCAGCCAAGCGGGGTTCAATCAGCCCCAGCATTTT.

The chain links TRBV7-9 to TRBJ2-1; perhaps TRBD1 as D (5 bases). CDR1 is SEHNR and CDR2 is FQNEAQ in the germline V gene (reference sequence). The V and J ends lost 7 bases and 6 bases respectively, with 10 bases between them. This CDR3 has 12 amino acids. The CDR3 nucleotides are TGTGCCAGCACCATAGGGGTCAATGAGCAGTTCTTC. This encodes CASTIGVNEQFF.

The chain combines TRBV2 with TRBJ1-4, with 7 bases identical to TRBD1. With V trimmed by 4 bases and J by 6 bases, 5 bases remained unmatched. CDR3 length: 14 amino acids. CDR1 and CDR2 (germline): SNHLY, FYNNEI. CDR3 bases: TGTGCCAGCAGTGTGGGAAGGGGGCATGAAAAACTGTTTTTT. Translating it yields CASSVGRGHEKLFF. Variable domain in full (rest from reference TRBV2 and TRBJ1-4): EPEVTQTPSHQVTQMGQEVILRCVPISNHLYFYWYRQILGQKVEFLVSFYNNEISEKSEIFDDQFSVERPDGSNFTLKIRSTKLEDSAMYFCASSVGRGHEKLFFGSGTQLSVL.

This clone was seen a handful of times. The CDR3 coding sequence is TGTGCCACCAGCAGAGATAGAGGTGCTGAAGCTTTCTTT. Amino acids: CATSRDRGAEAFF. The V gene is TRBV15, the J gene TRBJ1-1; D remains unclear. The length of the CDR3 is 13 residues. CDR1 and CDR2 from the germline V gene are LNHNV and YYDKDF (reference sequence). V dropped 0 bases and J dropped 6 bases, with 8 bases sitting between them. Full variable domain (outside the CDR3, taken from reference TRBV15 and TRBJ1-1): DAMVIQNPRYQVTQFGKPVTLSCSQTLNHNVMYWYQQKSSQAPKLLFHYYDKDFNNEADTPDNFQSRRPNTSFCFLDIRSPGLGDTAMYLCATSRDRGAEAFFGQGTRLTVV.

This sequence joins TRBV29-1 and TRBJ2-7; 9 nucleotides align to TRBD1. Unmatched junction bases numbered 14, after V lost 4 bases and J lost 4 bases. The CDR3 has 16 residues. The germline V gene encodes CDR1 SQVTM and CDR2 ANQGSEA. The CDR3 nucleotides are TGCAGCGTTGTATCTTGGGCGGACAGGGGCACGTACGAGCAGTACTTC. Protein product: CSVVSWADRGTYEQYF.